The 32 T cell receptor beta chains below were found in one sample sequenced in a study of beta chain features in type 1 diabetes. Investigators reverse transcribed all isolated RNA, so they sequenced expressed TCRB transcripts. TCRdb keeps only in-frame clones here, not all; method: immunoSEQ multiplex PCR. The sample carries some 300,000 clones, approximately 8% recorded once. Input material: central memory CD4+ T cells from blood. The receptors shown here come from a young woman in good health.

Only one count was recorded for this clone. The CDR3 nucleotides read TGTGCCAGCAGCCCGGGTAGGGTGGGCGGCTACACCTTC. Translating gives CASSPGRVGGYTF. The rearrangement uses TRBV7-8 and TRBJ1-2; no definite D call. The V end was cut by 5 bases, the J end by 8 bases, with 15 bases between. The germline CDR1 and CDR2 sequences are SGHVS and FQNEAQ. This CDR3 has 13 amino acids. The full variable domain, with the rest looked up from reference TRBV7-8 and TRBJ1-2, is GAGVSQSPRYKVAKRGQDVALRCDPISGHVSLFWYQQALGQGPEFLTYFQNEAQLDKSGLPSDRFFAERPEGSVSTLKIQRTQQEDSAVYLCASSPGRVGGYTFGSGTRLTVV.

In its sample, this clone was seen a few times. Other nucleotide sequences in the sample specify the same CDR3. The chain links TRBV5-1 to TRBJ1-2, with D unresolved. The germline gives CDR1 SGHRS, CDR2 YFSETQ. This CDR3 contains 12 residues. Trimming shortened V by 0 bases and J by 5 bases, and 5 bases separated the two germline ends. The CDR3 nucleotides are TGCGCCAGCAGCTTGGACCGTTATGGCTACACCTTC. This gives the protein CASSLDRYGYTF.

This chain connects TRBV11-2 to TRBJ2-5; 8 nucleotides agree with TRBD1. This CDR3 region has 16 residues. CDR1 is SGHAT, CDR2 FQNNGV, per germline. The V segment lost 5 bases and the J segment 3 bases; nucleotides outside the gene matches: 11. This chain's CDR3 is CASSHRVRGLEETQYF. The CDR3 DNA reads TGTGCCAGCAGCCACCGGGTCAGGGGGCTTGAAGAGACCCAGTACTTC.

This clone was counted between two and nine times. This chain connects TRBV19 to TRBJ1-5; maybe TRBD1 (6 bases). V lost 4 bases, J lost 2 bases, and 15 bases lay in between. Germline V gives CDR1 LNHDA, CDR2 SQIVND (reference sequence). The CDR3 covers 16 residues. As DNA, the CDR3 is TGTGCCAGTAGTACCAGGTCGGGGGGCGGCAATCAGCCCCAGCATTTT. This encodes CASSTRSGGGNQPQHF.

This clone appeared a few times. The chain carries TRBV11-3 and TRBJ2-1; D gene ambiguous. V was pared by 1 base and J by 5 bases, with 6 bases between. This CDR3 comprises 13 residues. Germline CDR1 SGHNT, CDR2 YENEEA. The CDR3 reads CASSLAGHNEQFF. CDR3 in DNA: TGTGCCAGCAGCTTAGCGGGCCACAATGAGCAGTTCTTC. Using reference TRBV11-3 and TRBJ2-1 for the parts outside the CDR3, the full variable domain is EAGVVQSPRYKIIEKKQPVAFWCNPISGHNTLYWYLQNLGQGPELLIRYENEEAVDDSQLPKDRFSAERLKGVDSTLKIQPAELGDSAVYLCASSLAGHNEQFFGPGTRLTVL.

The chain uses TRBV18 and TRBJ2-2, with 8 nucleotides matching TRBD1. With 3 bases clipped from V and 5 bases from J, the junction kept 2 bases outside the gene matches. Per the germline V gene, CDR1 is KGHSH and CDR2 is LQKENI. The CDR3 covers 14 residues. Here the CDR3 DNA reads TGTGCCAGCTCACCGGACAGGGCGACCGGGGAGCTGTTTTTT. The encoded protein is CASSPDRATGELFF.

This clone was seen just once. The gene calls are TRBV11-2 and TRBJ2-1; TRBD2 aligns across 9 bases. Germline V gene lookup returns CDR1 SGHAT and CDR2 FQNNGV. The length of the CDR3 is 15 residues. Trimming cost V 2 bases and J 6 bases; bases outside gene matches: 5. The CDR3 DNA sequence: TGTGCCAGCAGCTTAAGTAGTAGCGGGAGCAATGAGCAGTTCTTC. Translation gives CASSLSSSGSNEQFF.

This clone was observed at least ten times. V is TRBV5-6 and J is TRBJ2-7; the match to TRBD2 covers 7 bases. The junction had 9 bases not matched to a gene; V was cut back by 5 bases and J by 1 base. CDR1 is SGHDT, CDR2 YYEEEE, per germline. The CDR3 extends over 15 amino acids. The CDR3 here is CASRSGGLPSYEQYV. DNA of the CDR3: TGTGCCAGCAGATCGGGGGGACTGCCTTCCTACGAGCAGTACGTC.

At least ten counts were recorded for this clone. The V call is TRBV7-2, the J call TRBJ2-3, with 7 bases aligning to TRBD2. After removal of 2 bases from V and 4 bases from J, the junction contained 6 bases not matched to a gene. CDR3 size: 15 residues. The germline V gene has CDR1 SGHTA and CDR2 FQGNSA. CDR3 in DNA: TGTGCCAGCAGCTTAATCTCGGGACTACCAGATACGCAGTATTTT. Translation: CASSLISGLPDTQYF.

The chain recombines TRBV19 with TRBJ2-7, with 7 bases that match TRBD1. Per the germline V gene, CDR1 is LNHDA and CDR2 is SQIVND (reference sequence). The CDR3 is 14 residues long. With V trimmed by 6 bases and J by 2 bases, 7 bases remained unmatched. The CDR3 DNA is TGTGCCAGTAGGGAGACAGGGCCAACCTACGAGCAGTACTTC. Protein: CASRETGPTYEQYF. Full variable domain (missing parts from reference TRBV19 and TRBJ2-7): DGGITQSPKYLFRKEGQNVTLSCEQNLNHDAMYWYRQDPGQGLRLIYYSQIVNDFQKGDIAEGYSVSREKKESFPLTVTSAQKNPTAFYLCASRETGPTYEQYFGPGTRLTVT.

The chain combines TRBV7-2 with TRBJ1-2; 7 bases agree with TRBD1. Germline V gene data show CDR1 as SGHTA and CDR2 as FQGNSA. The J segment lost 3 bases and the V segment lost 4 bases, leaving 5 bases of the junction unmatched. The CDR3 is 14 residues long. For the CDR3, the DNA is TGTGCCAGCAGCTCTCGACAGGGCTACTATGGCTACACCTTC. Protein: CASSSRQGYYGYTF.

There are a few counts of this clone. This chain uses TRBV30 with TRBJ1-1; D unclear. CDR3 length: 13 residues. Germline V gene data show CDR1 as GTSNPN and CDR2 as SVGIG (reference sequence). Trimming shortened V by 0 bases and J by 4 bases, and 9 bases separated the two germline ends. The chain's CDR3 is CAWSVRVGTEAFF. CDR3 DNA: TGTGCCTGGAGTGTTAGGGTAGGCACTGAAGCTTTCTTT. The whole variable domain, filled in from reference TRBV30 and TRBJ1-1, reads SQTIHQWPATLVQPVGSPLSLECTVEGTSNPNLYWYRQAAGRGLQLLFYSVGIGQISSEVPQNLSASRPQDRQFILSSKKLLLSDSGFYLCAWSVRVGTEAFFGQGTRLTVV.

V gene TRBV7-9 combines with J gene TRBJ2-2; no definite D call. V lost 2 bases and J 8 bases, leaving 6 bases between the germline ends. This CDR3 comprises 12 residues. From germline, CDR1 is SEHNR and CDR2 FQNEAQ (reference sequence). The CDR3 loop reads CASSLKTGELFF. In DNA form, the CDR3 reads TGTGCCAGCAGCTTAAAGACGGGGGAGCTGTTTTTT.

This clone was picked up many times. The rearrangement joins TRBV6-5 to TRBJ1-5, with no clear D. The germline V gene encodes CDR1 MNHEY and CDR2 SVGAGI. Trimming stripped 6 bases from V and 2 bases from J, with 11 bases between. CDR3 length: 14 amino acids. The CDR3 here is CASRAKLGNQPQHF. The CDR3 DNA sequence: TGTGCCAGCAGGGCCAAATTGGGCAATCAGCCCCAGCATTTT.

The V call is TRBV19, the J call TRBJ2-2; the D is unclear. This CDR3 region has 14 residues. V was clipped by 0 bases and J by 6 bases, with 8 bases between them. Germline CDR1 and CDR2: LNHDA and SQIVND (reference sequence). The CDR3 DNA reads TGTGCCAGTAGTATAGATAGGTTTGCCGGGGAGCTGTTTTTT. Its protein product is CASSIDRFAGELFF.

V and J are TRBV9 and TRBJ1-1; TRBD1 agrees at 11 bases. This CDR3 is 16 amino acids long. The ends lost 0 bases at V and 3 bases at J; junction bases unmatched: 4. Germline values: CDR1 SGDLS, CDR2 YYNGEE. The CDR3 DNA is TGTGCCAGCAGCGTAGGGACAGGGGGCAGGGACACTGAAGCTTTCTTT. Encoded protein: CASSVGTGGRDTEAFF.

The chain joins TRBV4-2 to TRBJ1-1; 7 bases are a match to TRBD1. CDR1 and CDR2 (germline): LGHNA, YNFKEQ. Unmatched junction bases numbered 13, after V lost 0 bases and J lost 0 bases. The CDR3 sequence is 19 residues long. CDR3 DNA sequence: TGTGCCAGCAGCCAAGACCTTCTTCAGGGGGACCGCATGAACACTGAAGCTTTCTTT. Protein: CASSQDLLQGDRMNTEAFF.

This clone was counted a few times. Other nucleotide sequences from this sample produce the same CDR3. This rearrangement joins TRBV5-4 to TRBJ1-2, with TRBD1 as a possible D gene (5 bases). The CDR3 is made up of 13 amino acids. V lost 0 bases and J 5 bases, leaving 8 bases between the germline ends. The germline CDR1 and CDR2 sequences are SGHNT and YYREEE (reference sequence). CDR3 loop: CASSLDQGYGYTF. The CDR3 bases are TGTGCCAGCAGCTTGGATCAGGGATATGGCTACACCTTC.

This clone was observed a handful of times. The CDR3 DNA follows: TGTGCCAGTCAATGGGGGGCCGGGCAGCCCCAGCATTTT. It yields the protein CASQWGAGQPQHF. This chain joins TRBV28 and TRBJ1-5, with D perhaps TRBD1 (6 bases). Between the trimmed V and J ends, which lost 9 bases and 7 bases, there was a span of 16 bases. The CDR3 length is 13 residues. The germline V gene has CDR1 MDHEN and CDR2 SYDVKM.

V is TRBV4-3 and J is TRBJ2-5; D remains ambiguous. The germline V gene has CDR1 LGHNA and CDR2 YSLEER. The V end lost 0 bases, the J end lost 2 bases, and 13 bases lay between the germline ends. The CDR3 is made up of 16 amino acids. The CDR3 DNA follows: TGCGCCAGCAGCCAAGATTTCCCCGGGTTTCAAGAGACCCAGTACTTC. The encoded protein is CASSQDFPGFQETQYF.

This clone occurred a few times. The chain employs TRBV7-3 and TRBJ2-1; 10 bases fit TRBD2. CDR1 and CDR2 from the germline V gene are SGHTA and FQGTGA. V lost 5 bases to trimming and J lost 10 bases; unmatched junction nucleotides: 8. This CDR3 spans 14 amino acids. CDR3 residues: CASSPGSGGPEQFF. The CDR3 bases are TGTGCCAGCAGCCCCGGTAGCGGGGGGCCAGAGCAGTTCTTC.

This clone was counted many times. DNA of the CDR3: TGTGCCATCAGTGAACAGGAGCACGGGGAGCTGTTTTTT. This sequence encodes CAISEQEHGELFF. This chain joins TRBV10-3 and TRBJ2-2; TRBD1 might be the D (5 bases). Per the germline V gene, CDR1 is ENHRY and CDR2 is SYGVKD. The CDR3 sequence is 13 residues long. V lost 3 bases, J lost 7 bases, and 9 bases lay in between.

This clone was observed a handful of times. CDR3 sequence: CASSLRQTQEAFF. Written as DNA, the CDR3 is TGTGCCAGTAGCTTACGACAGACCCAGGAAGCTTTCTTT. The chain carries TRBV19 and TRBJ1-1; maybe TRBD1 (5 bases). Trimming took off 6 bases at V and 8 bases at J, with 16 bases between the two ends. The germline V gene encodes CDR1 LNHDA and CDR2 SQIVND (reference sequence). The CDR3 runs to 13 residues.

The CDR3, as DNA: TGTGCCAGCAGTTTTACGGGACAGGGGATATTTGCGAAGACCCAGTACTTC. Protein sequence: CASSFTGQGIFAKTQYF. The chain employs TRBV27 and TRBJ2-5; 10 bases line up with TRBD1. J was trimmed by 6 bases and V by 3 bases; bases with no gene match: 13. This CDR3 is 17 amino acids long. Germline V gene sequence: CDR1 MNHEY, CDR2 SMNVEV (reference sequence).

This clone came up a few times. V usage is TRBV15 and J usage is TRBJ1-2; no definite D call. CDR1 and CDR2 (germline): LNHNV, YYDKDF (reference sequence). This CDR3 spans 15 amino acids. Trimming took off 0 bases at V and 6 bases at J, with 14 bases between the two ends. CDR3 sequence: CATSRDLFRVDGYTF. The CDR3 nucleotides read TGTGCCACCAGCAGAGATCTATTCCGGGTCGATGGCTACACCTTC.

There are a few counts of this clone. The gene calls are TRBV6-1 and TRBJ1-4; D is perhaps TRBD1 (5 bases). The CDR3 runs 14 residues. V lost 6 bases, J lost 2 bases, and 10 bases lay in between. Germline V gene data show CDR1 as MNHNS and CDR2 as SASEGT. The CDR3 protein is CASRGLQTNEKLFF. CDR3 sequence (DNA): TGTGCCAGCAGGGGACTCCAGACTAATGAAAAACTGTTTTTT.

This clone was recorded many times. This chain joins TRBV29-1 and TRBJ2-1; D not certain. Per germline, CDR1 SQVTM and CDR2 ANQGSEA. The CDR3 covers 13 residues. The V and J ends lost 3 bases and 5 bases respectively, with 11 bases between them. The CDR3 region has the DNA TGCAGCGTTGACCGCCGGACGAACAATGAGCAGTTCTTC. Protein: CSVDRRTNNEQFF.

Relative to its sample, this clone is medium-sized. V is TRBV12-5 and J is TRBJ2-1, with 8 bases that match TRBD1. CDR1 and CDR2 from the germline V gene are LGHNT and FRNRAP. Trimming removed 6 bases from V and 9 bases from J; junction bases left unmatched: 7. The CDR3 contains 13 residues. The CDR3 DNA reads as TGTGCTAGTGGATCAGGGGACAGGCTTGAGCAGTTCTTC. The encoded protein is CASGSGDRLEQFF.

For this clone: Other DNA sequences from this sample encode an identical CDR3 as well. The J gene is TRBJ1-2, the V gene TRBV29-1; 9 positions match TRBD1. Germline trimming cut 6 bases from V and 3 bases from J; bases unmatched to any gene: 5. This CDR3 spans 13 amino acids. Germline assignment: CDR1 SQVTM and CDR2 ANQGSEA. The CDR3 region is CSVGGQGDYGYTF. The CDR3 nucleotides read TGCAGCGTCGGGGGACAGGGTGACTATGGCTACACCTTC.

The table lists this clone with a few counts. The chain links TRBV6-6 to TRBJ2-7; D not certain. Germline CDR1 and CDR2: MNHNY and SVGAGI (reference sequence). Trimming took off 8 bases at V and 3 bases at J, with 5 bases between the two ends. The CDR3 sequence is 10 residues long. The CDR3 coding sequence is TGTGCCAGCCTGGGCTACGAGCAGTACGTC. Translating gives CASLGYEQYV.

This clone was observed a few times. This rearrangement joins TRBV7-2 to TRBJ2-5; TRBD2 agrees at 11 bases. Germline CDR1 SGHTA, CDR2 FQGNSA. Trimming cost V 1 base and J 2 bases; bases outside gene matches: 6. The CDR3 has 17 amino acids. CDR3 coding DNA: TGTGCCAGCAGCTTAGTTGCTAGCGGGGGGTCGCAAGAGACCCAGTACTTC. Translation: CASSLVASGGSQETQYF.

Concerning this clone: Additional DNA sequences in this sample encode the identical CDR3. This rearrangement joins TRBV6-5 to TRBJ1-6; no clear D gene. This CDR3 has 13 residues. V was trimmed by 4 bases and J by 7 bases, leaving 8 bases between them. Per the germline V gene, CDR1 is MNHEY and CDR2 is SVGAGI. CDR3 in amino acids: CASSFQKNSPLHF. CDR3 nucleotides: TGTGCCAGCAGTTTCCAGAAGAATTCACCCCTCCACTTT.